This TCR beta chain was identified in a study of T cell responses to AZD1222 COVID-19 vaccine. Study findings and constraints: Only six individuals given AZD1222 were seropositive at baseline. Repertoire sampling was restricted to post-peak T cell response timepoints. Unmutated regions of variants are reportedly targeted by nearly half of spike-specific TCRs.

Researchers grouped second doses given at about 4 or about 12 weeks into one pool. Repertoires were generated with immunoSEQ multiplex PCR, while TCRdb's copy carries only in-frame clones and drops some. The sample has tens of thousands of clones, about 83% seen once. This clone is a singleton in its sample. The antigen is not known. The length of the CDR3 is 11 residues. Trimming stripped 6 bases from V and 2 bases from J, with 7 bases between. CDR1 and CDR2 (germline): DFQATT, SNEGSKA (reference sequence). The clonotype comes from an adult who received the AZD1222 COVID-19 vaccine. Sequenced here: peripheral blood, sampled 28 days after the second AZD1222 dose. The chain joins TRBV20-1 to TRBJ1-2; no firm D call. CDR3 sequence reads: CSAWQNYGYTF. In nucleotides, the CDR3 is TGCAGTGCCTGGCAGAACTATGGCTACACCTTC.